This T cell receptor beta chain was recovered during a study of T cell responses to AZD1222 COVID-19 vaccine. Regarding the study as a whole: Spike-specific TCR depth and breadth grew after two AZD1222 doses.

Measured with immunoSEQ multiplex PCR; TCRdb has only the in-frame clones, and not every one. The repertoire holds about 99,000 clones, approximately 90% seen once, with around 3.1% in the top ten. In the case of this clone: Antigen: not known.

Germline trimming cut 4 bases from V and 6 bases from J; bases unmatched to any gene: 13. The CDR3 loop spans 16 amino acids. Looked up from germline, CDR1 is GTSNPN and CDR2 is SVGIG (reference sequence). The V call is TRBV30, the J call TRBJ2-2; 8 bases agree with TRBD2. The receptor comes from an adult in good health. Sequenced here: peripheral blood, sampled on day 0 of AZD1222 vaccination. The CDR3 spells CAWKTGGGGRSGELFF. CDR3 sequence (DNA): TGTGCCTGGAAAACGGGCGGCGGGGGGCGGTCCGGGGAGCTGTTTTTT.